A single sample is the source of the 22 T cell receptor beta chains below, sequenced in a study of T cells in Graves' hyperthyroidism and ophthalmopathy. Amplified TCR beta CDR3 regions came from RNA transcripts. In the first-round RT-PCR of the TCR CDR3, the HTBI primer set was used. Via MiXCR, TCRdb re-called the multiplex PCR reads, giving one row per CDR3 protein. The table lists about half a million distinct CDR3 sequences, about 16% of them singletons, with 25% to 30% in the top ten. Sequenced sample: blood. The receptors shown here come from a woman in her thirties with Graves' ophthalmopathy.

This clonotype was seen a few times. V and J are TRBV25-1 and TRBJ2-5, with TRBD2 matching 11 bases. The CDR3 spans 19 residues. The germline CDR1 and CDR2 sequences are MGHDK and SYGVNS. The V segment lost 2 bases and the J segment 5 bases; nucleotides outside the gene matches: 16. The CDR3 bases are TGTGCCAGCAGTGAAAATAGGGTAGCTAGCGGGAGGACGGCGGAGACCCAGTACTTC. Translation: CASSENRVASGRTAETQYF.

At least ten counts were recorded for this clonotype. This chain connects TRBV27 to TRBJ1-4; 8 bases map to TRBD1. V lost 8 bases to trimming and J lost 6 bases; unmatched junction nucleotides: 5. The CDR3 contains 13 residues. Germline V gene data show CDR1 as MNHEY and CDR2 as SMNVEV (reference sequence). In DNA, the CDR3 is TGTGCCAGCGGACAGGGACGGGATGAAAAACTGTTTTTT. It translates to CASGQGRDEKLFF.

The rearrangement uses TRBV4-1 and TRBJ1-5; D is ambiguous. Germline CDR1 and CDR2: MGHRA and YSYEKL. Trimming removed 3 bases from V and 7 bases from J, with 10 bases in between. This CDR3 region has 13 residues. Here the CDR3 reads CASSHLTGQPQHF. The CDR3 bases are TGCGCCAGCAGCCATCTTACGGGACAGCCCCAGCATTTT.

The rearrangement links TRBV5-1 to TRBJ1-1; D ambiguous. CDR1 SGHRS and CDR2 YFSETQ come from the germline V gene. CDR3 length equals 13 residues. V was trimmed by 0 bases and J by 5 bases, leaving 8 bases between them. The CDR3 here is CASSLGWRTEAFF. DNA for the CDR3: TGCGCCAGCAGCTTGGGTTGGCGGACTGAAGCTTTCTTT.

This clonotype was seen at least ten times. V gene TRBV18 combines with J gene TRBJ2-7, with D unresolved. The V end lost 3 bases, the J end lost 2 bases, and 5 bases lay between the germline ends. Germline assignment: CDR1 KGHSH and CDR2 LQKENI. The CDR3 totals 12 residues. The CDR3, as DNA: TGTGCCAGCTCACCCGACACCTACGAGCAGTACTTC. Amino acids: CASSPDTYEQYF.

The chain uses TRBV6-5 and TRBJ2-7; 12 bases agree with TRBD2. The CDR3 covers 16 residues. The trim removed 0 bases at V and 3 bases at J, leaving 3 bases unmatched. Germline V gene data show CDR1 as MNHEY and CDR2 as SVGAGI. This CDR3 is CASSYSGLAGVYEQYF. In nucleotides, the CDR3 is TGTGCCAGCAGTTACTCGGGACTAGCGGGCGTCTACGAGCAGTACTTC.

There are a few counts of this clonotype. The J gene is TRBJ2-3, the V gene TRBV7-2, with D possibly being TRBD1 (5 bases). In germline, CDR1 is SGHTA, CDR2 FQGNSA. The CDR3 extends over 15 amino acids. V shed 5 bases and J shed 2 bases, with 14 bases lying between them. CDR3 in DNA: TGTGCCAGCAGCACCACCAGGGTACCCACAGATACGCAGTATTTT. As protein: CASSTTRVPTDTQYF. Together with reference TRBV7-2 and TRBJ2-3, the CDR3 gives the full variable domain: GAGVSQSPSNKVTEKGKDVELRCDPISGHTALYWYRQSLGQGLEFLIYFQGNSAPDKSGLPSDRFSAERTGGSVSTLTIQRTQQEDSAVYLCASSTTRVPTDTQYFGPGTRLTVL.

J is TRBJ1-5 and V is TRBV3-2; the table calls TRBD1, which could not be checked here. TRBV3-2 is marked as a pseudogene. The CDR3 is made up of 18 amino acids. The CDR3 nucleotides are TGTGCCAGCAGAGTAGGGGACAGAGCTTTCGATAGCAATCAGCCCCAGCATTTT. Its translation: CASRVGDRAFDSNQPQHF.

This clonotype was seen many times. This chain joins TRBV18 and TRBJ2-5, with D unclear. Germline CDR1 reads KGHSH; CDR2 reads LQKENI. The CDR3 extends over 14 amino acids. Trimming left V 3 bases short and J 5 bases short, with 13 bases between. Here the CDR3 DNA reads TGTGCCAGCTCACCCGATTGGGTCATGGAGACCCAGTACTTC. As protein: CASSPDWVMETQYF.

This clonotype was observed a few times. This sequence joins TRBV3-1 and TRBJ2-7; 7 positions agree with TRBD1. The CDR3 is made up of 17 amino acids. Per germline, CDR1 LGHDT and CDR2 YNNKEL (reference sequence). Germline trimming cut 1 base from V and 3 bases from J; bases unmatched to any gene: 12. The CDR3: CASSQGKGALGHYEQYF. The CDR3 coding sequence is TGTGCCAGCAGCCAAGGGAAGGGGGCCCTCGGGCACTACGAGCAGTACTTC.

This clonotype was recorded at least ten times. V and J are TRBV12-3 or TRBV12-4 and TRBJ2-5; 13 nucleotides match TRBD2. V shed 5 bases and J 1 base; nucleotides not matched to a gene: 7. CDR3 length: 17 amino acids. The CDR3 is CASSRIGLAGVQETQYF. CDR3 DNA sequence: TGTGCCAGCAGTCGAATAGGACTAGCGGGAGTCCAAGAGACCCAGTACTTC.

The gene calls are TRBV7-2 and TRBJ1-5; D unresolved. Germline CDR1 reads SGHTA; CDR2 reads FQGNSA. The CDR3 is 14 residues long. V was trimmed by 4 bases and J by 9 bases, leaving 16 bases between them. The CDR3 DNA is TGTGCCAGCAGCTCCAGGATGGACCGATCGCCCCAGCATTTT. Translated: CASSSRMDRSPQHF.

This clonotype was found once. CDR3 sequence: CASSPRTEAYEQYF. Written as DNA, the CDR3 is TGCGCCAGCAGCCCAAGGACAGAAGCTTACGAGCAGTACTTC. The chain links TRBV5-1 to TRBJ2-7; a possible D gene is TRBD1 (6 bases). Deletions cut 4 bases from V and 4 bases from J, with 15 bases between. CDR1 and CDR2 (germline): SGHRS, YFSETQ. CDR3 size: 14 residues.

This clonotype was picked up many times. Sequence at one end of the junction differs from germline and may be a read error. The rearrangement uses TRBV7-9 and TRBJ2-1, with D perhaps TRBD1 (6 bases). This CDR3 comprises 13 residues. Germline loops: CDR1 SEHNR, CDR2 FQNEAQ (reference sequence). The chain's CDR3 is CASRTGSNNEQFF. The DNA for the CDR3 is TGTGCCAGCAGGACAGGCTCCAACAATGAGCAGTTCTTC.

The chain carries TRBV7-2 and TRBJ2-6; 10 bases fit TRBD1. This CDR3 spans 18 amino acids. Germline CDR1 reads SGHTA; CDR2 reads FQGNSA. V gave up 5 bases and J gave up 1 base; unmatched junction bases: 8. DNA for the CDR3: TGTGCCAGCAGCCCGCCACGGACAGGGGGGTCTGGGGCCAACGTCCTGACTTTC. As protein: CASSPPRTGGSGANVLTF.

In this sample, this clonotype turned up many times. The chain has TRBV3-1 and TRBJ2-7, with D perhaps TRBD1 (5 bases). The V end was cut by 5 bases, the J end by 4 bases, with 9 bases between. CDR1 is LGHDT and CDR2 is YNNKEL in the germline V gene (reference sequence). This CDR3 comprises 12 residues. CDR3 in amino acids: CASSLQDYEQYF. The CDR3 coding sequence is TGTGCCAGCAGCTTACAGGATTACGAGCAGTACTTC.

The genes are TRBV20-1 and TRBJ1-2, with 7 nucleotides matching TRBD1. Germline V CDR1 and CDR2: DFQATT, SNEGSKA (reference sequence). The CDR3 is made up of 16 amino acids. After removal of 1 base from V and 4 bases from J, the junction contained 12 bases not matched to a gene. In DNA form, the CDR3 reads TGCAGTGCTAGAGGCCGCCCACAGGGGTCTCCCTATGGCTACACCTTC. Translating gives CSARGRPQGSPYGYTF.

This chain connects TRBV10-3 to TRBJ2-5, with D tentatively TRBD2 (5 bases). The CDR3 extends over 15 amino acids. The germline V and J ends were trimmed by 4 bases and 5 bases, with 17 bases remaining between them. The germline V gene encodes CDR1 ENHRY and CDR2 SYGVKD. CDR3 sequence reads: CAISVGTRMLETQYF. The DNA for the CDR3 is TGTGCCATCAGTGTAGGTACTAGAATGCTGGAGACCCAGTACTTC.

This clonotype was picked up a small number of times. The rearrangement joins TRBV6-1 to TRBJ2-6; 9 bases align to TRBD1. There are 16 residues in the CDR3. J lost 0 bases, V lost 5 bases, and 2 bases had no gene match. Per the germline V gene, CDR1 is MNHNS and CDR2 is SASEGT. The CDR3 loop reads CASSTTGGSGANVLTF. CDR3 DNA: TGTGCCAGCAGTACGACAGGGGGCTCTGGGGCCAACGTCCTGACTTTC.

The chain links TRBV3-1 to TRBJ2-7; 8 bases fit TRBD1. CDR1 LGHDT and CDR2 YNNKEL come from the germline V gene (reference sequence). The ends lost 3 bases at V and 6 bases at J; junction bases unmatched: 4. This CDR3 is built from 13 residues. The CDR3 spells CASSHPTGGEQYF. The CDR3 region has the DNA TGTGCCAGCAGCCACCCCACAGGGGGCGAGCAGTACTTC.

This clonotype showed up just a few times. The chain recombines TRBV18 with TRBJ2-1; the match to TRBD2 covers 7 bases. This CDR3 is 18 amino acids long. The junction had 8 bases not matched to a gene; V was cut back by 0 bases and J by 0 bases. In germline, CDR1 is KGHSH, CDR2 LQKENI. The CDR3 coding sequence is TGTGCCAGCTCACCACCTATCGGACTAGATCGCTCCTACAATGAGCAGTTCTTC. Protein: CASSPPIGLDRSYNEQFF.

The chain employs TRBV4-1 and TRBJ2-1; D is possibly TRBD1 (6 bases). V dropped 6 bases and J dropped 5 bases, with 29 bases sitting between them. This CDR3 has 19 amino acids. CDR1 is MGHRA and CDR2 is YSYEKL in the germline V gene. For the CDR3, the DNA is TGCGCCAGCAGGAACAGGGCCCCGGAGATTCCGGTTCCGCACAATGAGCAGTTCTTC. It codes for CASRNRAPEIPVPHNEQFF.